This TCR beta chain was documented in a study of T-cell reconstitution after alpha-beta-depleted transplantation in children. Trimming took off 0 bases at V and 4 bases at J, with 12 bases between the two ends. Germline CDR1 MNHEY, CDR2 SVGAGI. The length of the CDR3 is 15 residues. This clonotype appeared a few times. Unique molecular identifiers were used in preparing the TCRbeta library. TCRdb re-derived calls from the PCR reads in MiXCR, one entry per CDR3 protein. This sample has 500,000 to 600,000 distinct CDR3 sequences, with around 18% found just once. The sample was PBMCs from the stem cell graft donor, taken from the stem cell graft. The chain employs TRBV6-5 and TRBJ1-1; possible D gene TRBD1, 6 bases. The sequence came from a human donor who donated a stem cell graft to a child with acute lymphoblastic leukemia. The CDR3 loop reads CASSYSLQGVTEAFF. The CDR3 nucleotides read TGTGCCAGCAGTTACTCCCTACAGGGCGTCACTGAAGCTTTCTTT.